This section outlines one TCR beta chain sequence together with its context. These data come from a study of T cell changes during pregnancy in multiple sclerosis. The repertoire was sequenced with immunoSEQ multiplex PCR; TCRdb's copy has only in-frame clones and lacks some. The sample shows around 56,000 clones, around 85% of them seen only once. The V segment lost 4 bases and the J segment 8 bases; nucleotides outside the gene matches: 15. This CDR3 contains 16 residues. In germline, CDR1 is SGDLS, CDR2 YYNGEE. V gene TRBV9 combines with J gene TRBJ2-1, with TRBD2 matching over 7 bases. The material was CD4+ T cells from peripheral blood mononuclear cells, obtained in the third trimester of pregnancy. This clonotype was sampled from a female donor with multiple sclerosis, enrolled in a pregnancy study. DNA of the CDR3: TGTGCCAGCAGCCCCCGTTCGGGACTATATTCGTATGAGCAGTTCTTC. As protein: CASSPRSGLYSYEQFF.